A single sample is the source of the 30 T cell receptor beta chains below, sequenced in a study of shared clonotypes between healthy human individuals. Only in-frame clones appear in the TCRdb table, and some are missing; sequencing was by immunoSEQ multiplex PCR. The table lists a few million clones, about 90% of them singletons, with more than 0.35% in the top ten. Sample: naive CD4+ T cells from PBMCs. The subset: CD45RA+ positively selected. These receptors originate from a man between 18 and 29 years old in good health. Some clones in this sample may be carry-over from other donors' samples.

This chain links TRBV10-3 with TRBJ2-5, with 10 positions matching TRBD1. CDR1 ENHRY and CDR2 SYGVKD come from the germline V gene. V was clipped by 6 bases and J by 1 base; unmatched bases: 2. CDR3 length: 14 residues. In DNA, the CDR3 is TGTGCCATCAGCGGACAGGGGGTCCAAGAGACCCAGTACTTC. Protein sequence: CAISGQGVQETQYF.

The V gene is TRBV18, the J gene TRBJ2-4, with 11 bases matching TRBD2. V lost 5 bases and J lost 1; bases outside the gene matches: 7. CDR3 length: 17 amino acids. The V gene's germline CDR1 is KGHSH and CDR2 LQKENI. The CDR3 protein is CASSVTSGSSAKNIQYF. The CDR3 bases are TGTGCCAGCTCAGTAACTAGCGGGAGTTCGGCCAAAAACATTCAGTACTTC.

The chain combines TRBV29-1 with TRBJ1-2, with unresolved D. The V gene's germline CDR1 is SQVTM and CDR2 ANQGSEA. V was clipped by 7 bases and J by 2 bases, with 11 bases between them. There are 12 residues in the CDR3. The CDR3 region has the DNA TGCAGCGCCGCCGCAGCCAACTATGGCTACACCTTC. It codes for CSAAAANYGYTF.

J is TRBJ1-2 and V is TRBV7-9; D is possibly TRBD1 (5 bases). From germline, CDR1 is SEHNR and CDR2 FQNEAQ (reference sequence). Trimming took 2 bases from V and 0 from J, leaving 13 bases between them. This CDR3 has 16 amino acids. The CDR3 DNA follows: TGTGCCAGCAGCTTAAAGGTCGGGGACCCTAACTATGGCTACACCTTC. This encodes CASSLKVGDPNYGYTF.

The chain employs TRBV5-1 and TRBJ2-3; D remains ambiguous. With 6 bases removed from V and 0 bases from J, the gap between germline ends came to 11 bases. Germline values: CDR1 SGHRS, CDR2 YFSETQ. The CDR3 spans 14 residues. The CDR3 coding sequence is TGCGCCAGCACTGACTCCTTAAGCACAGATACGCAGTATTTT. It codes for CASTDSLSTDTQYF.

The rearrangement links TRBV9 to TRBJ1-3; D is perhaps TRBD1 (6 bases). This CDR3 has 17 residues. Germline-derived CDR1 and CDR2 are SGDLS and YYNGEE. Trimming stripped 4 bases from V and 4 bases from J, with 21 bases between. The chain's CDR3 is CASSPTYRGAGGNTIYF. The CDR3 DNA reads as TGTGCCAGCAGCCCAACATACCGGGGGGCGGGCGGAAACACCATATATTTT. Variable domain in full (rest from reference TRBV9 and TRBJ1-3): DSGVTQTPKHLITATGQRVTLRCSPRSGDLSVYWYQQSLDQGLQFLIQYYNGEERAKGNILERFSAQQFPDLHSELNLSSLELGDSALYFCASSPTYRGAGGNTIYFGEGSWLTVV.

This CDR3 reads CASSFWGGRETQYF. The CDR3 DNA reads TGTGCCAGCAGCTTCTGGGGGGGACGGGAGACCCAGTACTTC. The V gene is TRBV7-8, the J gene TRBJ2-5; 7 bases match TRBD2. Germline lookup yields CDR1 SGHVS and CDR2 FQNEAQ. V trimming: 3 bases; J trimming: 5 bases; junction bases outside the gene matches: 6. The CDR3 has 14 amino acids.

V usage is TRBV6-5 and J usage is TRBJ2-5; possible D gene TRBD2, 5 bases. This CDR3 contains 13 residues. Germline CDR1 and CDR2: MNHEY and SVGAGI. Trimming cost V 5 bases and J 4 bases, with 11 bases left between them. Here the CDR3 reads CASSRSEGETQYF. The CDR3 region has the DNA TGTGCCAGCAGTCGCTCTGAGGGAGAGACCCAGTACTTC.

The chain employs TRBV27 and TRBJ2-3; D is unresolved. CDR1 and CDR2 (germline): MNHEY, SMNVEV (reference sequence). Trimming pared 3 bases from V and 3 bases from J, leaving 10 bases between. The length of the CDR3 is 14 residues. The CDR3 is CASSLGDTTDTQYF. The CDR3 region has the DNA TGTGCCAGCAGTTTGGGCGACACGACAGATACGCAGTATTTT.

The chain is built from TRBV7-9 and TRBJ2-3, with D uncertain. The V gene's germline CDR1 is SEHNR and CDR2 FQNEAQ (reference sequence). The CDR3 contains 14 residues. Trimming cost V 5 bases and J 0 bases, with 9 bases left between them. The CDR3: CASSPITSTDTQYF. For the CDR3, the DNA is TGTGCCAGCAGCCCAATAACTAGCACAGATACGCAGTATTTT. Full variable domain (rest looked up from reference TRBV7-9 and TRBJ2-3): DTGVSQNPRHKITKRGQNVTFRCDPISEHNRLYWYRQTLGQGPEFLTYFQNEAQLEKSRLLSDRFSAERPKGSFSTLEIQRTEQGDSAMYLCASSPITSTDTQYFGPGTRLTVL.

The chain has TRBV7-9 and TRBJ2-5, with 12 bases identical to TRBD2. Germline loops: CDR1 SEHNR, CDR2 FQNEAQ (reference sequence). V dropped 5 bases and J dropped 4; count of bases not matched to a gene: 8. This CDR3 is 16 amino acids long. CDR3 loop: CASSHLAGGLGETQYF. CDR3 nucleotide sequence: TGTGCCAGCAGCCACCTAGCGGGAGGGTTGGGAGAGACCCAGTACTTC.

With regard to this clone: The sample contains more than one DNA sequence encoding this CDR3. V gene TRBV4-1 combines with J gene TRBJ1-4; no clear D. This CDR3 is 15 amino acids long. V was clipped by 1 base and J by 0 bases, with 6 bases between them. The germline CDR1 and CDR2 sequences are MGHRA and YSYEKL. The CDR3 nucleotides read TGCGCCAGCAGCCAAGTGGGAACAACTAATGAAAAACTGTTTTTT. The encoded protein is CASSQVGTTNEKLFF.

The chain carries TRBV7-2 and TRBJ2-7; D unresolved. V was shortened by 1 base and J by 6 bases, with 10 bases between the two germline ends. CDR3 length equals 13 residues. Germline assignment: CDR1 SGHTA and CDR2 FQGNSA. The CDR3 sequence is CASSLGPRSEQYF. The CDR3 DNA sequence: TGTGCCAGCAGCTTAGGACCGCGCTCCGAGCAGTACTTC.

For the CDR3, the DNA is TGTGCCAGCAGTGACAGGGGGCGCAACAGCAATCAGCCCCAGCATTTT. The encoded protein is CASSDRGRNSNQPQHF. The chain employs TRBV6-1 and TRBJ1-5; 8 bases agree with TRBD1. V trimming: 3 bases; J trimming: 1 base; junction bases outside the gene matches: 5. The germline CDR1 and CDR2 sequences are MNHNS and SASEGT. The CDR3 contains 16 residues.

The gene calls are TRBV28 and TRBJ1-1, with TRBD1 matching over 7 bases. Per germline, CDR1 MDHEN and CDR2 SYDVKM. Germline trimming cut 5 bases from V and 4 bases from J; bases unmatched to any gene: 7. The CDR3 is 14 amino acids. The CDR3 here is CASSPTGVATEAFF. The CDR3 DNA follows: TGTGCCAGCAGTCCCACAGGGGTTGCCACTGAAGCTTTCTTT.

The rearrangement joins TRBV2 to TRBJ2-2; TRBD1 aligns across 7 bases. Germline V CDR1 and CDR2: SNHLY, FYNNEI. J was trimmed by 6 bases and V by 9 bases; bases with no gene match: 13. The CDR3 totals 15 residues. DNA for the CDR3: TGTGCCAGTGATCCGGGTACTGGACAGGCCGGGGAGCTGTTTTTT. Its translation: CASDPGTGQAGELFF. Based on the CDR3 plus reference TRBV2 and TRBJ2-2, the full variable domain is EPEVTQTPSHQVTQMGQEVILRCVPISNHLYFYWYRQILGQKVEFLVSFYNNEISEKSEIFDDQFSVERPDGSNFTLKIRSTKLEDSAMYFCASDPGTGQAGELFFGEGSRLTVL.

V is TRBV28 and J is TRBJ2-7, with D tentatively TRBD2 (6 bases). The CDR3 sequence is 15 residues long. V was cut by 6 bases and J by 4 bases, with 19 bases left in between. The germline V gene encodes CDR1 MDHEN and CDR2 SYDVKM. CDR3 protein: CASSPVNGGVYEQYF. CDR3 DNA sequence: TGTGCCAGCAGCCCCGTGAACGGGGGAGTGTACGAGCAGTACTTC. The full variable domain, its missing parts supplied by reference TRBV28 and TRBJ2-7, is DVKVTQSSRYLVKRTGEKVFLECVQDMDHENMFWYRQDPGLGLRLIYFSYDVKMKEKGDIPEGYSVSREKKERFSLILESASTNQTSMYLCASSPVNGGVYEQYFGPGTRLTVT.

CDR3 residues: CAWSPSRVSGANVLTF. The DNA for the CDR3 is TGTGCCTGGAGTCCATCCCGGGTCTCTGGGGCCAACGTCCTGACTTTC. This rearrangement joins TRBV30 to TRBJ2-6; D is undetermined. Germline V gene sequence: CDR1 GTSNPN, CDR2 SVGIG (reference sequence). CDR3 size: 16 residues. Trimming took 2 bases from V and 0 from J, leaving 11 bases between them.

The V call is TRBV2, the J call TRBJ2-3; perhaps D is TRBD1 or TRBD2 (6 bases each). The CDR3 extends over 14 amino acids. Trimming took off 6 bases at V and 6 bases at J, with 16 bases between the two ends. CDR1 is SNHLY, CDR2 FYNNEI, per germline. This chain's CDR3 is CASSPQGLGDTQYF. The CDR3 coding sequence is TGTGCCAGCAGCCCACAGGGACTTGGGGATACGCAGTATTTT. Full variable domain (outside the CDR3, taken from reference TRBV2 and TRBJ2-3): EPEVTQTPSHQVTQMGQEVILRCVPISNHLYFYWYRQILGQKVEFLVSFYNNEISEKSEIFDDQFSVERPDGSNFTLKIRSTKLEDSAMYFCASSPQGLGDTQYFGPGTRLTVL.

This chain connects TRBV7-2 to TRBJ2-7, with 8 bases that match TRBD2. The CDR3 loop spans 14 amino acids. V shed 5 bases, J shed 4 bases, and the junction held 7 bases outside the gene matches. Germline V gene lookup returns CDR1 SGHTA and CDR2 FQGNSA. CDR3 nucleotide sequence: TGTGCCAGCAGCCCCGGGGGGGGGCGATACGAGCAGTACTTC. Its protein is CASSPGGGRYEQYF.

CDR3 protein: CASSVEQGAEQYF. The CDR3 DNA sequence: TGTGCCAGCAGCGTAGAACAGGGCGCCGAGCAGTACTTC. The gene calls are TRBV9 and TRBJ2-7, with D perhaps TRBD1 (6 bases). CDR1 is SGDLS and CDR2 is YYNGEE in the germline V gene. The CDR3 is 13 residues long. V was shortened by 0 bases and J by 6 bases, with 10 bases between the two germline ends.

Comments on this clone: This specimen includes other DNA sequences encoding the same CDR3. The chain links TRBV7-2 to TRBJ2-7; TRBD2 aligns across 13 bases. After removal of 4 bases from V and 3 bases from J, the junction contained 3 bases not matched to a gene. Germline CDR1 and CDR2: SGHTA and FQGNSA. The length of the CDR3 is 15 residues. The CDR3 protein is CASSSRTSGSYEQYF. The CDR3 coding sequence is TGTGCCAGCAGCTCTCGGACTAGCGGGAGCTACGAGCAGTACTTC.

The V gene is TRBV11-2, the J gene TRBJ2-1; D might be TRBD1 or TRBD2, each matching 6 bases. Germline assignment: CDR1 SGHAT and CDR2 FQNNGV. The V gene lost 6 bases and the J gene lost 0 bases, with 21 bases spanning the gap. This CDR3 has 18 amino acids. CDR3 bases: TGTGCCAGCAGGTCCCCGGGCGGCAGGGGAGGCTCCTACAATGAGCAGTTCTTC. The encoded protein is CASRSPGGRGGSYNEQFF.

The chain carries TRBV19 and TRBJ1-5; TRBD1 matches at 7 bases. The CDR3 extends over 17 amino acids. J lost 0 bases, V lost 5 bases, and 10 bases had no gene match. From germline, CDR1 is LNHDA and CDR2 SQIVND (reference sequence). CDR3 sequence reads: CASSDRDRANSNQPQHF. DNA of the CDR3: TGTGCCAGTAGTGACCGGGACAGAGCAAATAGCAATCAGCCCCAGCATTTT. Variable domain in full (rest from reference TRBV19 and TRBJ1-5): DGGITQSPKYLFRKEGQNVTLSCEQNLNHDAMYWYRQDPGQGLRLIYYSQIVNDFQKGDIAEGYSVSREKKESFPLTVTSAQKNPTAFYLCASSDRDRANSNQPQHFGDGTRLSIL.

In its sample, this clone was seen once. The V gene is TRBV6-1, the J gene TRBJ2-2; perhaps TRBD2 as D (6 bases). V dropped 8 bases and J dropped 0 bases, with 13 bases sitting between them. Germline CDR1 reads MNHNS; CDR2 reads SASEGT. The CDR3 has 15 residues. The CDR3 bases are TGTGCCAGCGATCCGGGACTTACGAACACCGGGGAGCTGTTTTTT. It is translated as CASDPGLTNTGELFF.

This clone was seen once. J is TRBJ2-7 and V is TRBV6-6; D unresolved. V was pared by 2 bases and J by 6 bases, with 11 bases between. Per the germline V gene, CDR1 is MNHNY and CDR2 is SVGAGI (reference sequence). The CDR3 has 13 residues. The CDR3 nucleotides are TGTGCCAGCAGTTACATCGTATACGGCGAGCAGTACTTC. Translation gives CASSYIVYGEQYF.

The chain's CDR3 is CASSLGGKLAGGHGEETQYF. The DNA for the CDR3 is TGTGCCAGCAGCTTAGGGGGGAAACTAGCGGGAGGGCACGGGGAAGAGACCCAGTACTTC. V gene TRBV5-4 combines with J gene TRBJ2-5; 13 bases line up with TRBD2. V was pared by 2 bases and J by 3 bases, with 16 bases of the junction left unmatched. Germline CDR1 and CDR2: SGHNT and YYREEE (reference sequence). The CDR3 covers 20 residues.

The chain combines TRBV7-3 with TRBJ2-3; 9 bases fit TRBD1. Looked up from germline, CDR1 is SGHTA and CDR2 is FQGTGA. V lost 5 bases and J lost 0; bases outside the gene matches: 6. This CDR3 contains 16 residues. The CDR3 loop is CASSKDRGKSTDTQYF. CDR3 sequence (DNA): TGTGCCAGCAGCAAAGACAGGGGGAAAAGCACAGATACGCAGTATTTT.

DNA for the CDR3: TGTGCCAGCAGCGTAGAGGGTAGCGCCTCCTACGAGCAGTACTTC. It is translated as CASSVEGSASYEQYF. The chain carries TRBV9 and TRBJ2-7, with a tentative D call TRBD2 (5 bases). The germline gives CDR1 SGDLS, CDR2 YYNGEE. V lost 0 bases, J lost 0 bases, and 10 bases lay in between. The CDR3 extends over 15 amino acids.

Here the CDR3 reads CASSLGQDYNYGYTF. CDR3 coding DNA: TGTGCCAGCTCACTTGGACAGGATTATAACTATGGCTACACCTTC. This chain connects TRBV18 to TRBJ1-2, with TRBD1 matching 7 bases. Losses at the gene ends were 4 bases for V and 1 base for J; bases not matched to a gene: 6. The CDR3 covers 15 residues. From germline, CDR1 is KGHSH and CDR2 LQKENI.